This TCR beta chain stems from a study of beta chain features in type 1 diabetes (dated by TCRdb to 2016 to 2018). For the study in its entirety: Mean age, gender distribution, total cell number and subset yield did not differ between patients and healthy donors. A total of 85 million to 110 million sorted cells were examined across all samples, and RNA yield correlated strongly with the number of cells per subset. In the study, TCRB repertoires of sorted circulating CD4+ T cell subsets from recently diagnosed type 1 diabetes patients were compared with those of matched healthy donors. Whereas all 30 or so donors provided naive and central memory subsets, regulatory and stem cell-like memory subsets were isolated from just 8 patients and roughly eight healthy donors. What the research found in general, with its limitations: HLA sub-analyses involved small numbers of individuals, so any influence of HLA type on TCRB rearrangement remained unresolved. Sequencing cDNA rather than genomic DNA could over-represent highly expressing activated cells, although activation and CD3 levels did not differ between groups. Fewer insertions and more nucleotide deletions at VDJ recombination sites were observed in patients with type 1 diabetes, implying thymic rearrangement abnormalities. Shorter templates might have been favored by PCR, but patient and control samples were amplified and corrected together, so both groups would have been affected equally by any skew. A moderate but significant shortening of TCRB CDR3 length was observed in type 1 diabetes patients in all four CD4+ subsets. The naive, central memory and regulatory TCRB repertoires appeared to resemble one another more closely among patients than among healthy donors.

Each donor gave one peripheral blood draw, averaging about 120 mL, which was collected into heparinised tubes. A BD FACSAria II was used to sort naive, central memory, regulatory and stem cell-like memory CD4+ T cells with a panel that included CD45RO, CCR7, CD25, CD127, CD95 and CD27. A purity above 95% was achieved for all sorted populations. PBMCs were isolated immediately by Lymphoprep density gradient centrifugation and stained directly without culture. So that batch effects would be minimized, each experiment stained and sorted samples in pairs, pairing one healthy donor with one patient. The CDR3 covers 18 residues, taking in both the cysteine and the phenylalanine. Of the read, only the CDR3 DNA is kept; its 54 bases are in frame from base 1. From the germline V gene, CDR1 is SGHVS and CDR2 is FQNEAQ. Deletion took 4 bases off V and 7 bases off J, with a span of 23 bases between the germline ends.

The High Capacity cDNA Reverse Transcription Kit was used to reverse transcribe all of the isolated RNA, meaning that expressed TCRB transcripts were what got sequenced. Deep immunoSEQ sequencing was performed on naive, central memory and regulatory T cell samples, with an average of around 3.5 million total reads per sample. Sorted cells were lysed in RLT buffer and RNA was extracted with DNase-treated RNeasy Micro or Mini kits, depending on cell number. To prevent cross-contamination, each cell subset was processed individually, whereas patient and healthy donor samples were processed jointly. TCRB sequences were amplified from cDNA with the immunoSEQ multiplex PCR, producing 87-bp fragments spanning the CDR3 region. The amplicons were sequenced using the Illumina HiSeq platform. The authors processed their data as follows. Synthetic template baselines were used to correct PCR bias computationally, reads within Hamming distance 2 were collapsed, and singletons that could not be merged were discarded. By aligning reads against IMGT, V, D and J genes, CDR3 length, and insertions or deletions at six rearrangement sites were assigned. Clonotype counts were normalized to sorted cell number within each subset before computing true diversity and Gini coefficients with the tcR R package. The overlap coefficient, calculated on TCRB nucleotide sequences, was used to measure repertoire sharing. Out-of-frame TCRB sequences from naive cells were analyzed as a proxy for the pre-selection repertoire. TCRdb provides this immuneACCESS table in a form limited to in-frame rearrangements. Some clones are lacking; in checked studies, under half of them reflect an unresolved V gene, and why the rest are absent is not known. That table is the source of V, J and clone size, and D and trimming were worked out from the DNA. The sample data list some 700,000 clones, and around an eighth of these were observed just once. The ten largest clones add up to 0.022% of the sample.

A word on this clone: Its antigen remains unidentified. The sample holds no much larger clone one base away, and base qualities are not on file.

The chain links TRBV7-8 with TRBJ1-6; possibly the D gene is TRBD1, per 6 matching bases. Sequenced input: naive CD4+ T cells from blood. In the paper's terms, the cell subset or site label means: true naive CD4+ T cells. The clonotype was recovered from a man younger than 35 with type 1 diabetes. In nucleotide form, the sequence is TGTGCCAGCAGCTCGGACTGGGCAGGGGTTCTGAGAAATTCACCCCTCCACTTT. The translation is CASSSDWAGVLRNSPLHF.